Shown below are 11 T cell receptor beta chains from a single sample sequenced in a study of CD8+CD57+ T cells in acquired aplastic anemia. Genomic DNA served as template for TCR beta VDJ and CDR3 profiling. TCRdb re-analysed the reads in MiXCR, keeping a single row per CDR3 protein. The table includes under 350,000 distinct CDR3 sequences, approximately 60% detected once. All patients picked for sequencing had shown, by flow cytometry, an expansion of CD8+CD57+ cells. Sequenced sample: sorted CD4+, CD8+, or CD8+CD57+ T cells (not recorded which) from PBMCs. These receptors originate from a human donor with aplastic anemia.

V usage is TRBV5-1 and J usage is TRBJ1-2; D ambiguous. Germline assignment: CDR1 SGHRS and CDR2 YFSETQ. The CDR3 runs 14 residues. Trimming pared 1 base from V and 2 bases from J, leaving 9 bases between. CDR3 sequence (DNA): TGCGCCAGCAGCTTGAAGGACCGAAACTATGGCTACACCTTC. It yields the protein CASSLKDRNYGYTF.

In its sample, this clonotype was seen many times. V gene TRBV19 combines with J gene TRBJ1-6; a possible D gene is TRBD1 (5 bases). V was trimmed by 7 bases and J by 10 bases, leaving 23 bases between them. The germline CDR1 and CDR2 sequences are LNHDA and SQIVND (reference sequence). This CDR3 region has 16 residues. The CDR3 here is CASTTLGGGLGSPLHF. CDR3 sequence (DNA): TGTGCCAGTACCACGTTAGGCGGGGGACTAGGCTCACCCCTCCACTTT.

The chain is built from TRBV19 and TRBJ1-2, with TRBD1 identical over 8 bases. This CDR3 has 13 residues. V gave up 4 bases and J gave up 4 bases; unmatched junction bases: 2. Germline CDR1 and CDR2: LNHDA and SQIVND (reference sequence). CDR3: CASSTGTGYGYTF. CDR3 nucleotide sequence: TGTGCCAGTAGTACCGGGACAGGCTATGGCTACACCTTC.

The chain combines TRBV20-1 with TRBJ2-3; D possibly corresponds to TRBD2 (5 bases). Germline-derived CDR1 and CDR2 are DFQATT and SNEGSKA (reference sequence). Trimming shortened V by 1 base and J by 4 bases, and 12 bases separated the two germline ends. The CDR3 extends over 14 amino acids. The CDR3 DNA reads TGCAGTGCTAGAGTGGGTAGCGCTTCAGATACGCAGTATTTT. This encodes CSARVGSASDTQYF.

The J gene is TRBJ2-7, the V gene TRBV9, with D tentatively TRBD2 (6 bases). Looked up from germline, CDR1 is SGDLS and CDR2 is YYNGEE. V was pared by 4 bases and J by 6 bases, with 20 bases between. The CDR3 consists of 15 residues. The CDR3, as DNA: TGTGCCAGCAGCACTAGCAACAGCCTTAGGGTCGAGCAGTACTTC. It codes for CASSTSNSLRVEQYF.

In its sample, this clonotype was seen many times. The chain links TRBV3-1 to TRBJ1-2, with D unclear. This CDR3 is 15 amino acids long. The V gene lost 2 bases and the J gene lost 5 bases, with 15 bases spanning the gap. Germline loops: CDR1 LGHDT, CDR2 YNNKEL (reference sequence). CDR3 coding DNA: TGTGCCAGCAGCCAACCCCCACCAACAATTTATGGCTACACCTTC. Its protein product is CASSQPPPTIYGYTF. Together with reference TRBV3-1 and TRBJ1-2, the CDR3 gives the full variable domain: DTAVSQTPKYLVTQMGNDKSIKCEQNLGHDTMYWYKQDSKKFLKIMFSYNNKELIINETVPNRFSPKSPDKAHLNLHINSLELGDSAVYFCASSQPPPTIYGYTFGSGTRLTVV.

This clonotype came up many times. The gene calls are TRBV29-1 and TRBJ2-3; D assignment may be TRBD1 or TRBD2 (5 bases each). The CDR3 totals 13 residues. The V end was cut by 0 bases, the J end by 12 bases, with 16 bases between. The germline V gene has CDR1 SQVTM and CDR2 ANQGSEA. The DNA of the CDR3 is TGCAGCGTTGAAGATCCTTGGGGGACGCTACAGTATTTT. Translated: CSVEDPWGTLQYF.

This clonotype appeared a single time. The chain joins TRBV24-1 to TRBJ2-1, with 12 positions matching TRBD2. Germline V gene data show CDR1 as KGHDR and CDR2 as SFDVKD. The CDR3 totals 17 residues. V lost 4 bases and J lost 6; bases outside the gene matches: 9. Here the CDR3 reads CATSDVGLAGTTNEQFF. The CDR3 DNA follows: TGTGCCACCAGTGACGTTGGACTAGCGGGGACTACCAATGAGCAGTTCTTC.

This clonotype has just one count. The chain employs TRBV2 and TRBJ2-7; 8 bases are shared with TRBD1. The CDR3 totals 15 residues. Germline values: CDR1 SNHLY, CDR2 FYNNEI. Trimming took 10 bases from V and 7 from J; bases not matched to a gene: 18. The CDR3 DNA sequence: TGTGCCACCCAGTTGACACCACATACAGGGGGTGAGCAGTACTTC. Amino acids: CATQLTPHTGGEQYF.

The rearrangement links TRBV10-2 to TRBJ2-3; 8 nucleotides align to TRBD2. Germline V gene sequence: CDR1 WSHSY, CDR2 SAAADI. Trimming took 4 bases from V and 3 from J; bases not matched to a gene: 6. CDR3 length equals 15 residues. CDR3 amino acids: CASSAGGGRTDTQYF. The CDR3 nucleotides are TGCGCCAGCAGTGCAGGCGGGGGGCGGACAGATACGCAGTATTTT.

V and J are TRBV10-3 and TRBJ2-7; D is unclear. The CDR3 totals 16 residues. V dropped 6 bases and J dropped 5 bases, with 23 bases sitting between them. CDR1 is ENHRY and CDR2 is SYGVKD in the germline V gene. The CDR3 coding sequence is TGTGCCATCAGCCCCTTGCGGATCCCCGGGTACCACGAGCAGTACTTC. It translates to CAISPLRIPGYHEQYF.